Listed below are T cell receptor beta chains from one sample, sequenced in a study of immune evolution from preneoplasia to lung adenocarcinoma. Generated by immunoSEQ multiplex PCR, the TCRdb table keeps only in-frame clones and is missing some. Here the sample spans fewer than 50,000 clones, less than 80% being singletons. Sequenced sample: FFPE invasive lung adenocarcinoma tissue. The receptors derive from a person between 55 and 69 years old with lung adenocarcinoma. CDR3s include the opening cysteine and the closing phenylalanine or tryptophan. A D gene is named only where the DNA matches it firmly. Size is omitted from some rows. Given values are once, few, many or a class for expanded clones.

CDR3 DNA: TGCGCCAGCAGCCAAGGGACTAGCGACATCTACGAGCAGTACTTC; CDR3 protein: CASSQGTSDIYEQYF; D gene: TRBD2; CDR3 length: 15; V gene: TRBV4-1; clone size: .; J gene: TRBJ2-7
CDR3 DNA: TGCGCCAGCAGCCAAACCGGGACAGGGACCTACGAGCAGTACTTC; CDR3 protein: CASSQTGTGTYEQYF; D gene: TRBD1; CDR3 length: 15; V gene: TRBV4-1; clone size: .; J gene: TRBJ2-7
CDR3 DNA: TGTGCCTGGACTGGCGGGAGTGGAACCGGGGAGCTGTTTTTT; CDR3 protein: CAWTGGSGTGELFF; D gene: TRBD2; CDR3 length: 14; V gene: TRBV30; clone size: few; J gene: TRBJ2-2
CDR3 DNA: TGTGCCAGCAGTTACGAGCGTAACAGAATTAATGAAAAACTGTTTTTT; CDR3 protein: CASSYERNRINEKLFF; D gene: .; CDR3 length: 16; V gene: TRBV6-5; clone size: few; J gene: TRBJ1-4
CDR3 DNA: TGTGCCAGCAGCTTGGGACCCCCAAGCTCTGGGGCCAACGTCCTGACTTTC; CDR3 protein: CASSLGPPSSGANVLTF; D gene: .; CDR3 length: 17; V gene: TRBV7-6; clone size: .; J gene: TRBJ2-6
CDR3 DNA: TGTGCCAGCAGCCAAGAGGCTGGGGCGTTAGGCGGCGTGAAGTACTTC; CDR3 protein: CASSQEAGALGGVKYF; D gene: .; CDR3 length: 16; V gene: TRBV4-2; clone size: .; J gene: TRBJ2-7
CDR3 DNA: TGTGCCAGCAGCTTCGGACCTTTTCATCCGACAGATACGCAGTATTTT; CDR3 protein: CASSFGPFHPTDTQYF; D gene: .; CDR3 length: 16; V gene: TRBV7-9; clone size: few; J gene: TRBJ2-3
CDR3 DNA: TGTGCCAGCCAATCTCACAGACTTGGCAACTATGGCTACACCTTC; CDR3 protein: CASQSHRLGNYGYTF; D gene: .; CDR3 length: 15; V gene: TRBV6-1; clone size: .; J gene: TRBJ1-2
CDR3 DNA: TGTGCCTGGAATTGGGAAAGGGCCGAGCAGTACTTC; CDR3 protein: CAWNWERAEQYF; D gene: .; CDR3 length: 12; V gene: TRBV30; clone size: .; J gene: TRBJ2-7
CDR3 DNA: TGTGCCAGCAGCTTTTCAGTCGAGAGCCCGAATCAGCCCCAGCATTTT; CDR3 protein: CASSFSVESPNQPQHF; D gene: .; CDR3 length: 16; V gene: TRBV7-8; clone size: few; J gene: TRBJ1-5
CDR3 DNA: TGTGCCAGCAGCGAAGGACTAGCGGGAGTTCAGGAGACCCAGTACTTC; CDR3 protein: CASSEGLAGVQETQYF; D gene: TRBD2; CDR3 length: 16; V gene: TRBV7-2; clone size: .; J gene: TRBJ2-5
CDR3 DNA: TGTGCCAGCAGCCGTGGGGGCAATCAGCCCCAGCATTTT; CDR3 protein: CASSRGGNQPQHF; D gene: .; CDR3 length: 13; V gene: TRBV6-5; clone size: once; J gene: TRBJ1-5
CDR3 DNA: TGTGCCAGCAGGGGTAGGGGACAGTCAAACACTGAAGCTTTCTTT; CDR3 protein: CASRGRGQSNTEAFF; D gene: TRBD1; CDR3 length: 15; V gene: TRBV6-1; clone size: .; J gene: TRBJ1-1
CDR3 DNA: TGTGCCAGCAGAGGGGGGAAAGGCTACGAGCAGTACTTC; CDR3 protein: CASRGGKGYEQYF; D gene: .; CDR3 length: 13; V gene: TRBV6-5; clone size: .; J gene: TRBJ2-7
CDR3 DNA: TGTGCCAGCTCACCATCGACAGGGAACTATGGCTACACCTTC; CDR3 protein: CASSPSTGNYGYTF; D gene: TRBD1; CDR3 length: 14; V gene: TRBV18; clone size: .; J gene: TRBJ1-2
CDR3 DNA: TGTGCCAGCAGCTTATCACCCCGACAGGGAGAGGATACGCAGTATTTT; CDR3 protein: CASSLSPRQGEDTQYF; D gene: TRBD1; CDR3 length: 16; V gene: TRBV7-3; clone size: few; J gene: TRBJ2-3
CDR3 DNA: TGTGCCAGCAGCCAAAGGGGCGGGGAGCTGTTTTTT; CDR3 protein: CASSQRGGELFF; D gene: .; CDR3 length: 12; V gene: TRBV5-4; clone size: .; J gene: TRBJ2-2
CDR3 DNA: TGTGCCAGCAGTGGGGAAGGTGCGCGGCCCCAGCATTTT; CDR3 protein: CASSGEGARPQHF; D gene: .; CDR3 length: 13; V gene: TRBV2; clone size: .; J gene: TRBJ1-5
CDR3 DNA: TGTGCCATCAGAAGAAAACAGGGTGCAGAGACCCAGTACTTC; CDR3 protein: CAIRRKQGAETQYF; D gene: .; CDR3 length: 14; V gene: TRBV28; clone size: .; J gene: TRBJ2-5
CDR3 DNA: TGTGCCAGCAGCTTGGTGACCTTCGGGACAGGGGACACAGATACGCAGTATTTT; CDR3 protein: CASSLVTFGTGDTDTQYF; D gene: TRBD1; CDR3 length: 18; V gene: TRBV7-2; clone size: .; J gene: TRBJ2-3
CDR3 DNA: TGTGCCAGCAGCCCTTCCGGGACTTCGAACACCGGGGAGCTGTTTTTT; CDR3 protein: CASSPSGTSNTGELFF; D gene: .; CDR3 length: 16; V gene: TRBV4-2; clone size: few; J gene: TRBJ2-2
CDR3 DNA: TGTGCCAGCACCTCTCGGACAGGGGGGACCTACGAGCAGTACTTC; CDR3 protein: CASTSRTGGTYEQYF; D gene: TRBD1; CDR3 length: 15; V gene: TRBV28; clone size: .; J gene: TRBJ2-7
CDR3 DNA: TGTGCCAGCAGTAAGGGCACTAGCACAGATACGCAGTATTTT; CDR3 protein: CASSKGTSTDTQYF; D gene: .; CDR3 length: 14; V gene: TRBV6-4; clone size: .; J gene: TRBJ2-3
CDR3 DNA: TGTGCCAGTAGTAAGACTAGCGGGTACGAGCAGTACTTC; CDR3 protein: CASSKTSGYEQYF; D gene: TRBD2; CDR3 length: 13; V gene: TRBV19; clone size: .; J gene: TRBJ2-7
CDR3 DNA: TGTGCCAGCAGCTATCAACGAGGGGGTGGGGAGCTGTTTTTT; CDR3 protein: CASSYQRGGGELFF; D gene: .; CDR3 length: 14; V gene: TRBV11-2; clone size: .; J gene: TRBJ2-2
CDR3 DNA: TGTGCCAGCAGCCCCTGGGCAGGACCCTCGAACACCGGGGAGCTGTTTTTT; CDR3 protein: CASSPWAGPSNTGELFF; D gene: .; CDR3 length: 17; V gene: TRBV7-2; clone size: .; J gene: TRBJ2-2
CDR3 DNA: TGTGCCAGCAGCCCGCGGACCGGGTACGAGCAGTACTTC; CDR3 protein: CASSPRTGYEQYF; D gene: .; CDR3 length: 13; V gene: TRBV4-2; clone size: .; J gene: TRBJ2-7
CDR3 DNA: TGTGCCAGCTCACCCATACAAGGGGTTGGGGCATCCGGAAACACCATATATTTT; CDR3 protein: CASSPIQGVGASGNTIYF; D gene: .; CDR3 length: 18; V gene: TRBV18; clone size: .; J gene: TRBJ1-3
CDR3 DNA: TGTGCCAGCAGCCAGCAGGGGGGTGATACGCAGTATTTT; CDR3 protein: CASSQQGGDTQYF; D gene: .; CDR3 length: 13; V gene: TRBV7-2; clone size: .; J gene: TRBJ2-3
CDR3 DNA: TGTGCCACCAGCGTTAGCGGGAGGGGGAATGAGCAGTTCTTC; CDR3 protein: CATSVSGRGNEQFF; D gene: TRBD2; CDR3 length: 14; V gene: TRBV15; clone size: .; J gene: TRBJ2-1
CDR3 DNA: TGTGCCAGCAGTTGGACTAGCGGCTACGAGCAGTACTTC; CDR3 protein: CASSWTSGYEQYF; D gene: TRBD2; CDR3 length: 13; V gene: TRBV6-6; clone size: .; J gene: TRBJ2-7
CDR3 DNA: TGTGCCACCAGCAGGGAAAAACAGATGAACTATGGCTACACCTTC; CDR3 protein: CATSREKQMNYGYTF; D gene: .; CDR3 length: 15; V gene: TRBV15; clone size: .; J gene: TRBJ1-2
CDR3 DNA: TGCGCCAGCAGGTGGATTAGCGGGAGCCCCGGGGCCGGGGAGCTGTTTTTT; CDR3 protein: CASRWISGSPGAGELFF; D gene: TRBD2; CDR3 length: 17; V gene: TRBV5-1; clone size: .; J gene: TRBJ2-2
CDR3 DNA: TGTGCCAGCAGCTCGCGGACTAGCGGGACCGGGGAGCTGTTTTTT; CDR3 protein: CASSSRTSGTGELFF; D gene: TRBD2; CDR3 length: 15; V gene: TRBV7-8; clone size: .; J gene: TRBJ2-2
CDR3 DNA: TGTGCCAGCAGTTTAAGGACTAGCGGGGGGAAGCAGTTCTTC; CDR3 protein: CASSLRTSGGKQFF; D gene: TRBD2; CDR3 length: 14; V gene: TRBV28; clone size: .; J gene: TRBJ2-1
CDR3 DNA: TGTGCCAGTAGTGTAATAGACAGTGCAACTAATGAAAAACTGTTTTTT; CDR3 protein: CASSVIDSATNEKLFF; D gene: .; CDR3 length: 16; V gene: TRBV19; clone size: once; J gene: TRBJ1-4
CDR3 DNA: TGCGCCAGCAGCTTGATTCAGACAGTGGAGAACACTGAAGCTTTCTTT; CDR3 protein: CASSLIQTVENTEAFF; D gene: .; CDR3 length: 16; V gene: TRBV5-1; clone size: .; J gene: TRBJ1-1
CDR3 DNA: TGTGCCAGCAGCTACCTGGGGCGAACTAGCACAGATACGCAGTATTTT; CDR3 protein: CASSYLGRTSTDTQYF; D gene: .; CDR3 length: 16; V gene: TRBV11-3; clone size: .; J gene: TRBJ2-3
CDR3 DNA: TGTGCCAGCAGCACTAGCGGGAGGGAAGATACGCAGTATTTT; CDR3 protein: CASSTSGREDTQYF; D gene: TRBD2; CDR3 length: 14; V gene: TRBV9; clone size: .; J gene: TRBJ2-3
CDR3 DNA: TGTGCCAGTAGTCGACCGAGGGGACAGGGGGCATCTGGGGCCAACGTCCTGACTTTC; CDR3 protein: CASSRPRGQGASGANVLTF; D gene: TRBD1; CDR3 length: 19; V gene: TRBV19; clone size: once; J gene: TRBJ2-6
CDR3 DNA: TGTGCCAGCAGTTTACCCAACGTGGGGACTGAAGCTTTCTTT; CDR3 protein: CASSLPNVGTEAFF; D gene: .; CDR3 length: 14; V gene: TRBV28; clone size: .; J gene: TRBJ1-1
CDR3 DNA: TGTGCCAGCAGCTTGGGTCCCCGGGAGACCCAGTACTTC; CDR3 protein: CASSLGPRETQYF; D gene: .; CDR3 length: 13; V gene: TRBV7-9; clone size: .; J gene: TRBJ2-5
CDR3 DNA: TGTGCCAGCAGTGCCCGGGGGGCGGATGGCTACACCTTC; CDR3 protein: CASSARGADGYTF; D gene: .; CDR3 length: 13; V gene: TRBV6-1; clone size: .; J gene: TRBJ1-2
CDR3 DNA: TGTGCCAGCAGACCTTCGACAGGGCCCCAAGAGACCCAGTACTTC; CDR3 protein: CASRPSTGPQETQYF; D gene: TRBD1; CDR3 length: 15; V gene: TRBV27; clone size: once; J gene: TRBJ2-5
CDR3 DNA: TGTGCCAGCAGCCAAGGACTTTCAGGAGGGCGCCGGGCCCAGCATTTT; CDR3 protein: CASSQGLSGGRRAQHF; D gene: .; CDR3 length: 16; V gene: TRBV4-2; clone size: .; J gene: TRBJ1-5
CDR3 DNA: TGTGCCAGCAGCCCGATTATGGGCAATGAGCAGTTCTTC; CDR3 protein: CASSPIMGNEQFF; D gene: .; CDR3 length: 13; V gene: TRBV4-2; clone size: few; J gene: TRBJ2-1